These 20 T cell receptor beta chains share one sample of origin, sequenced in a study of blood T cell repertoires in COVID-19 (TCRdb year 2020). The protocol used for the library was the immunoSEQ multiplex PCR assay. In TCRdb, the immuneACCESS table is reduced to in-frame sequences with V and J assigned. These tables do not hold every clone; where another copy was compared, an unresolved V gene accounts for under half, and the others remain unexplained. A total of 150,000 or so clones appear in this sample, about 87% of them only once. 0.45% to 0.6% of the sample comes from the top ten. The sample was peripheral blood. The receptor source for this set is a man in his 60s with COVID-19, enrolled during active disease.

This chain uses TRBV30 with TRBJ1-1, with D hard to call. The CDR3 spans 10 residues. Germline V gene data show CDR1 as GTSNPN and CDR2 as SVGIG (reference sequence). With 8 bases removed from V and 7 bases from J, the gap between germline ends came to 11 bases. CDR3 protein: CAGETVEAFF. The CDR3 nucleotides are TGTGCCGGAGAAACTGTTGAAGCTTTCTTT. Supplemented by reference TRBV30 and TRBJ1-1, the full variable domain reads SQTIHQWPATLVQPVGSPLSLECTVEGTSNPNLYWYRQAAGRGLQLLFYSVGIGQISSEVPQNLSASRPQDRQFILSSKKLLLSDSGFYLCAGETVEAFFGQGTRLTVV.

The gene calls are TRBV10-3 and TRBJ2-7; TRBD2 agrees at 11 bases. Trimming cost V 4 bases and J 0 bases; bases outside gene matches: 5. Germline CDR1 and CDR2: ENHRY and SYGVKD. CDR3 length equals 16 residues. The CDR3 loop is CAISVTTSGSSYEQYF. The CDR3 DNA follows: TGTGCCATCAGTGTAACCACTAGCGGGAGCTCCTACGAGCAGTACTTC.

The rearrangement joins TRBV18 to TRBJ2-3; the D is unclear. V shed 5 bases and J shed 5 bases, with 8 bases lying between them. The germline V gene has CDR1 KGHSH and CDR2 LQKENI. The CDR3 runs to 12 residues. In DNA, the CDR3 is TGTGCCAGCTCATCGCGACAAGATACGCAGTATTTT. Residues: CASSSRQDTQYF.

The chain carries TRBV18 and TRBJ1-1; 8 bases are a match to TRBD1. The CDR3 extends over 13 amino acids. The germline V gene has CDR1 KGHSH and CDR2 LQKENI. Trimming took 3 bases from V and 3 from J; bases not matched to a gene: 0. CDR3 nucleotide sequence: TGTGCCAGCTCACCGACAGGGGACACTGAAGCTTTCTTT. Its translation: CASSPTGDTEAFF. Full variable domain (outside the CDR3, taken from reference TRBV18 and TRBJ1-1): NAGVMQNPRHLVRRRGQEARLRCSPMKGHSHVYWYRQLPEEGLKFMVYLQKENIIDESGMPKERFSAEFPKEGPSILRIQQVVRGDSAAYFCASSPTGDTEAFFGQGTRLTVV.

The V gene is TRBV3-1 (or the pseudogene TRBV3-2), the J gene TRBJ2-1; D is undetermined. This CDR3 contains 14 residues. Germline V gene lookup returns CDR1 LGHDT and CDR2 YNNKEL (reference sequence). V was cut by 0 bases and J by 9 bases, with 12 bases left in between. CDR3 coding DNA: TGTGCCAGCAGCCAAGATTCCGGGTTAGGTGAGCAGTTCTTC. This gives the protein CASSQDSGLGEQFF.

The rearrangement uses TRBV7-9 and TRBJ2-7; no firm D call. The V gene lost 5 bases and the J gene lost 3 bases, with 8 bases spanning the gap. In germline, CDR1 is SEHNR, CDR2 FQNEAQ (reference sequence). There are 12 residues in the CDR3. For the CDR3, the DNA is TGTGCCAGCAGCCCCCGTCTCTACGAGCAGTACTTC. Encoded protein: CASSPRLYEQYF. Using reference TRBV7-9 and TRBJ2-7 for the parts outside the CDR3, the full variable domain is DTGVSQNPRHKITKRGQNVTFRCDPISEHNRLYWYRQTLGQGPEFLTYFQNEAQLEKSRLLSDRFSAERPKGSFSTLEIQRTEQGDSAMYLCASSPRLYEQYFGPGTRLTVT.

This chain joins TRBV6-5 and TRBJ2-1; perhaps TRBD2 as D (6 bases). With 5 bases removed from V and 5 bases from J, the gap between germline ends came to 10 bases. CDR3 size: 13 residues. The germline V gene encodes CDR1 MNHEY and CDR2 SVGAGI. The CDR3 DNA is TGTGCCAGCAGTAAGACTAGAAACAATGAGCAGTTCTTC. Its protein is CASSKTRNNEQFF.

The chain is built from TRBV18 and TRBJ2-7; TRBD1 matches at 12 bases. With V trimmed by 5 bases and J by 2 bases, 4 bases remained unmatched. Germline CDR1 reads KGHSH; CDR2 reads LQKENI. There are 15 residues in the CDR3. CDR3 DNA sequence: TGTGCCAGCTCATACGGGACAGGGGGCACCTACGAGCAGTACTTC. Protein product: CASSYGTGGTYEQYF.

J is TRBJ1-4 and V is TRBV28; 9 bases fit TRBD1. The germline CDR1 and CDR2 sequences are MDHEN and SYDVKM. The CDR3 loop spans 15 amino acids. With V trimmed by 5 bases and J by 8 bases, 9 bases remained unmatched. The CDR3 sequence is CASSLPGTGKEKLFF. Here the CDR3 DNA reads TGTGCCAGCAGTCTCCCCGGGACAGGGAAGGAAAAACTGTTTTTT.

This clone was counted between two and nine times. V usage is TRBV7-9 and J usage is TRBJ1-1; tentative D call: TRBD1 (5 bases). CDR1 and CDR2 from the germline V gene are SEHNR and FQNEAQ (reference sequence). V was clipped by 5 bases and J by 1 base, with 14 bases between them. This CDR3 contains 15 residues. The CDR3: CASSPRLGPNTEAFF. The CDR3 DNA reads as TGTGCCAGCAGCCCCCGATTGGGGCCGAACACTGAAGCTTTCTTT.

The genes are TRBV4-1 and TRBJ1-1; 7 bases align to TRBD1. V shed 8 bases and J 6 bases; nucleotides not matched to a gene: 18. The CDR3 sequence is 16 residues long. Germline assignment: CDR1 MGHRA and CDR2 YSYEKL. The CDR3 here is CASRTSRQDRAAEAFF. DNA of the CDR3: TGCGCCAGCCGGACCAGCAGACAAGACAGGGCCGCTGAAGCTTTCTTT.

J is TRBJ2-5 and V is TRBV14, with D possibly TRBD1 on 6 matching bases. CDR1 is SGHDN and CDR2 is FVKESK in the germline V gene. Trimming took off 5 bases at V and 0 bases at J, with 7 bases between the two ends. The CDR3 is 13 amino acids. CDR3 in amino acids: CASSDRYQETQYF. CDR3 DNA sequence: TGTGCCAGCAGCGACAGGTACCAAGAGACCCAGTACTTC.

The rearrangement joins TRBV19 to TRBJ2-1; TRBD2 agrees at 13 bases. There are 16 residues in the CDR3. V lost 3 bases and J lost 5; bases outside the gene matches: 4. Germline CDR1 LNHDA, CDR2 SQIVND (reference sequence). CDR3 coding DNA: TGTGCCAGTAGTATGGGACTAGCGGGACCGAACAATGAGCAGTTCTTC. Its translation: CASSMGLAGPNNEQFF.

This sequence joins TRBV28 and TRBJ1-4; 10 bases are shared with TRBD1. Germline V gene lookup returns CDR1 MDHEN and CDR2 SYDVKM. V lost 1 base to trimming and J lost 0 bases; unmatched junction nucleotides: 11. The CDR3 length is 20 residues. This chain's CDR3 is CASSLFRATGGFATNEKLFF. In nucleotides, the CDR3 is TGTGCCAGCAGTTTATTTAGAGCGACAGGGGGCTTCGCAACTAATGAAAAACTGTTTTTT.

The rearrangement links TRBV24-1 to TRBJ1-1, with TRBD1 as a possible D gene (5 bases). Germline CDR1 is KGHDR and CDR2 is SFDVKD. There are 13 residues in the CDR3. V was clipped by 5 bases and J by 4 bases, with 10 bases between them. The CDR3 reads CATSGGRGTEAFF. The CDR3 nucleotides are TGTGCCACCAGTGGGGGGAGGGGCACTGAAGCTTTCTTT.

This clone occurred a few times. This chain links TRBV6-2 or TRBV6-3 with TRBJ1-5, with no clear D. The CDR3 consists of 15 residues. The V gene's germline CDR1 is MNHEY and CDR2 SVGEGT. V was shortened by 2 bases and J by 7 bases, with 15 bases between the two germline ends. The DNA of the CDR3 is TGTGCCAGCAGTTACCCGGGTCGACGTTCGCAGCCCCAGCATTTT. It translates to CASSYPGRRSQPQHF.

This chain links TRBV6-4 with TRBJ1-2, with D possibly being TRBD1 (6 bases). CDR3 length equals 15 residues. Germline V lookup: CDR1 MRHNA, CDR2 SNTAGT. V was clipped by 5 bases and J by 1 base, with 14 bases between them. As DNA, the CDR3 is TGTGCCAGCAGTTTGGACAGCCGTCATAACTATGGCTACACCTTC. This encodes CASSLDSRHNYGYTF.

V is TRBV19 and J is TRBJ2-3; D unclear. The V end lost 4 bases, the J end lost 4 bases, and 15 bases lay between the germline ends. Per germline, CDR1 LNHDA and CDR2 SQIVND (reference sequence). The CDR3 spans 15 residues. CDR3 sequence (DNA): TGTGCCAGTAGTACGGGTAGCACTCCAGCAGATACGCAGTATTTT. Translated: CASSTGSTPADTQYF.

The rearrangement joins TRBV6-5 to TRBJ1-5; perhaps TRBD1 as D (5 bases). V lost 8 bases, J lost 2 bases, and 16 bases lay in between. Germline V gene sequence: CDR1 MNHEY, CDR2 SVGAGI. This CDR3 comprises 15 residues. CDR3 sequence (DNA): TGTGCCAGCGTTGGGGGGGAAAGTGGCAATCAGCCCCAGCATTTT. It yields the protein CASVGGESGNQPQHF.

For the CDR3, the DNA is TGTGCCTGGGAGACAGGTCTTAACTATGGCTACACCTTC. It encodes CAWETGLNYGYTF. V usage is TRBV30 and J usage is TRBJ1-2; D may be TRBD1 (6 bases). The CDR3 is made up of 13 amino acids. Germline CDR1 is GTSNPN and CDR2 is SVGIG (reference sequence). Trimming cost V 5 bases and J 1 base, with 11 bases left between them.